Listed here is a single T cell receptor beta chain. Which antigen it targets is not known. No qualities accompany the bases; no much larger clone lies one base away. Counted from cysteine to phenylalanine, this CDR3 has 15 amino acids. Just the 45-base CDR3 DNA is kept, in frame starting at base 1. V and J are trimmed by 2 bases and 3 bases, and the gene matches miss 4 bases of the junction. The germline V gene specifies KGHSH as CDR1 and LQKENI as CDR2. The data belong to a study of T cell repertoires in cytomegalovirus infection (dated by TCRdb to the late 2010s). Study-wide context: Donor HLA type was relevant to the analysis, because carriage of CMV infection together with the matching HLA type was indicated by public TCR beta signatures. What the study reported, not specific to this receptor: In both this cohort and an independent roughly 400-donor cohort, the cumulative frequency of public TCR beta family members distinguished carriers of CMV infection plus the relevant HLA type. The ex vivo response was dominated by HLA-C-restricted CMV-specific TCR beta clonotypes, which also provided the single most frequent clonotype in two of eight donors.

Sequencing was carried out with an Illumina HiSeq 1500. TCRdb trimmed public reads at Q25 via fastp, called clones via MiXCR and kept in-frame beta chains. Rows merge per CDR3 protein into single entries with the most common DNA and genes. The sample table shows some 400,000 distinct CDR3 sequences, and roughly a third are seen once. Roughly an eighth of the sample rests with the top ten. The sequence links TRBV18 to TRBJ1-5; 7 middle bases align to TRBD1. The sample taken for sequencing was PBMCs. This receptor was taken from a human donor in good health (CMV status not recorded). Some clones in this sample may be carry-over from other donors' samples. The nucleotide sequence is given as TGTGCCAGCTCACCATTGGGGACAGACAATCAGCCCCAGCATTTT. This gives the protein CASSPLGTDNQPQHF.